Below are 4 T cell receptor beta chains sequenced from a single sample in a study of CD8+CD57+ T cells in acquired aplastic anemia. Genomic DNA templated the TCR beta VDJ and CDR3 profiling. TCRdb redid the calling of the reads with MiXCR, one entry per CDR3 protein. The sample yields about 470,000 distinct CDR3 sequences, under 40% seen once. Individuals selected for sequencing had exhibited CD8+CD57+ cell expansion on flow cytometry. The material sequenced was sorted CD4+, CD8+, or CD8+CD57+ T cells (not recorded which) from PBMCs. The receptors derive from a human donor with aplastic anemia.

In regard to this clonotype: A read error may produce the germline difference seen at one junction end. The chain uses TRBV19 and TRBJ2-1, with a tentative D call TRBD2 (6 bases). The germline gives CDR1 LNHDA, CDR2 SQIVND (reference sequence). This CDR3 region has 16 residues. CDR3 in DNA: TGTACCAGTAGAGCGACCGGGACTCAATGGTACAATGAGCAGTTCTTC. This translates into CTSRATGTQWYNEQFF.

In DNA form, the CDR3 reads TGTGCCAGCAGACCGCACCGAACTAGCGGGATCTCCGAGCAGTTCTTC. Translation: CASRPHRTSGISEQFF. This chain connects TRBV12-3 or TRBV12-4 to TRBJ2-1, with 10 bases fitting TRBD2. This CDR3 is 16 amino acids long. J gave up 10 bases and V 6 bases, and 15 bases lay outside the gene matches.

In its sample, this clonotype was seen many times. The chain uses TRBV20-1 and TRBJ2-7; D remains unclear. The V gene's germline CDR1 is DFQATT and CDR2 SNEGSKA (reference sequence). Trimming took 1 base from V and 3 from J, leaving 13 bases between them. CDR3 length: 14 residues. The CDR3 is CSARGLGVGYEQYF. CDR3 sequence (DNA): TGCAGTGCTAGAGGTCTTGGGGTTGGCTACGAGCAGTACTTC.

This clonotype has only a few counts. This chain connects TRBV5-4 to TRBJ2-1, with D hard to call. The CDR3 consists of 16 residues. Germline loops: CDR1 SGHNT, CDR2 YYREEE (reference sequence). Between the trimmed V and J ends, which lost 0 bases and 3 bases, there was a span of 13 bases. CDR3 nucleotides: TGTGCCAGCAGCTTGGCGTTGGATCTGTACTACAATGAGCAGTTCTTC. Protein sequence: CASSLALDLYYNEQFF.